This TCR beta chain was captured in a study of T cells after yellow fever vaccination. Between the trimmed V and J ends, which lost 2 bases and 6 bases, there was a span of 13 bases. The CDR3 sequence is 14 residues long. Germline CDR1 is SGHRS and CDR2 is YFSETQ. TCRdb called the 5' RACE reads again in MiXCR, with one record for every CDR3 protein. Of 300,000 to 350,000 distinct CDR3 sequences listed, approximately 8% are singletons. This clonotype was observed a few times. This TCR was sampled from a man aged 18 to 30 who received the YFV17D yellow fever vaccine. Specimen: PBMCs, collected about 41 days after the first yellow fever vaccination. This chain joins TRBV5-1 and TRBJ2-3; D gene ambiguous. CDR3 amino acids: CASSLRINLDTQYF. CDR3 nucleotides: TGCGCCAGCAGCTTACGAATCAACCTGGATACGCAGTATTTT.